The 23 T cell receptor beta chains below come from one sample, sequenced in a study of PD-1 blockade in classical Hodgkin lymphoma. Exposure to brentuximab vedotin varied, and each patient had relapsed following autologous stem cell transplantation. Libraries were prepared by immunoSEQ multiplex PCR; TCRdb keeps only in-frame clonotypes and omits some of them. Of about 19,000 clones listed, 70% to 80% were seen once; the top ten hold roughly a sixth. This specimen was peripheral blood mononuclear cells (PBMCs), taken before the second cycle of nivolumab. The receptors here all came from a human donor with classical Hodgkin lymphoma.

The gene calls are TRBV4-1 and TRBJ2-7; 10 nucleotides match TRBD2. With V trimmed by 4 bases and J by 6 bases, 12 bases remained unmatched. The CDR3 covers 16 residues. Per germline, CDR1 MGHRA and CDR2 YSYEKL. Written as DNA, the CDR3 is TGCGCCAGCAGCCTGGGGATTCAGCGGGGGGGCGGCGAGCAGTACTTC. It encodes CASSLGIQRGGGEQYF.

The chain has TRBV27 and TRBJ1-6; D gene ambiguous. There are 12 residues in the CDR3. Germline CDR1 and CDR2: MNHEY and SMNVEV (reference sequence). Trimming left V 6 bases short and J 9 bases short, with 9 bases between. CDR3 amino acids: CASSRVSSPLHF. For the CDR3, the DNA is TGTGCCAGCAGCCGCGTGAGTTCACCCCTCCACTTT.

This chain uses TRBV11-2 with TRBJ2-1; 7 positions agree with TRBD1. Per the germline V gene, CDR1 is SGHAT and CDR2 is FQNNGV. The CDR3 sequence is 15 residues long. V lost 6 bases and J lost 5; bases outside the gene matches: 10. The CDR3: CASRPGTAKNNEQFF. Here the CDR3 DNA reads TGTGCCAGCAGACCTGGGACAGCCAAAAACAATGAGCAGTTCTTC. The full variable domain, with the rest looked up from reference TRBV11-2 and TRBJ2-1, is EAGVAQSPRYKIIEKRQSVAFWCNPISGHATLYWYQQILGQGPKLLIQFQNNGVVDDSQLPKDRFSAERLKGVDSTLKIQPAKLEDSAVYLCASRPGTAKNNEQFFGPGTRLTVL.

CDR3 DNA sequence: TGTGCCAGCAGTTTGGGAAGACGTGGAGTTAATGAAAAACTGTTTTTT. This sequence encodes CASSLGRRGVNEKLFF. V usage is TRBV28 and J usage is TRBJ1-4; no reliable D call. The CDR3 extends over 16 amino acids. V was pared by 3 bases and J by 4 bases, with 15 bases between. CDR1 MDHEN and CDR2 SYDVKM come from the germline V gene.

The chain recombines TRBV6-1 with TRBJ2-5; 10 bases match TRBD1. The length of the CDR3 is 14 residues. From germline, CDR1 is MNHNS and CDR2 SASEGT. J gave up 5 bases and V 9 bases, and 9 bases lay outside the gene matches. CDR3 amino acids: CARYPGQGLETQYF. DNA of the CDR3: TGTGCCAGATACCCGGGACAGGGGTTGGAGACCCAGTACTTC.

The chain couples TRBV7-2 to TRBJ2-7, with D tentatively TRBD2 (5 bases). Germline V lookup: CDR1 SGHTA, CDR2 FQGNSA. The CDR3 totals 15 residues. V dropped 2 bases and J dropped 0 bases, with 11 bases sitting between them. CDR3 nucleotide sequence: TGTGCCAGCAGCTTACAGCGGACCAACTCCTACGAGCAGTACTTC. This sequence encodes CASSLQRTNSYEQYF. Combining the CDR3 with reference TRBV7-2 and TRBJ2-7 gives the whole variable domain GAGVSQSPSNKVTEKGKDVELRCDPISGHTALYWYRQSLGQGLEFLIYFQGNSAPDKSGLPSDRFSAERTGGSVSTLTIQRTQQEDSAVYLCASSLQRTNSYEQYFGPGTRLTVT.

The chain is built from TRBV5-1 and TRBJ1-1; TRBD1 matches 9 bases. J gave up 7 bases and V 4 bases, and 11 bases lay outside the gene matches. CDR1 is SGHRS and CDR2 is YFSETQ in the germline V gene. The CDR3 runs 15 residues. The CDR3 loop is CASSAGAGQGFEAFF. For the CDR3, the DNA is TGCGCCAGCAGCGCTGGTGCGGGACAGGGCTTTGAAGCTTTCTTT.

CDR3 region: CASSLDLGLVSYEQYF. The CDR3 nucleotides are TGTGCCAGCAGCTTAGATTTGGGGTTAGTTTCCTACGAGCAGTACTTC. This chain joins TRBV11-2 and TRBJ2-7; unclear D gene. Trimming took 0 bases from V and 1 from J, leaving 13 bases between them. The CDR3 covers 16 residues. CDR1 is SGHAT, CDR2 FQNNGV, per germline.

This chain joins TRBV29-1 and TRBJ2-1; D tentatively fits TRBD1 or TRBD2 (5 bases each). Germline V CDR1 and CDR2: SQVTM, ANQGSEA. The germline V and J ends were trimmed by 6 bases and 7 bases, with 16 bases remaining between them. The CDR3 sequence is 13 residues long. This CDR3 is CSVDLGTENEQFF. CDR3 DNA: TGCAGCGTCGACTTGGGGACGGAAAATGAGCAGTTCTTC.

The chain's CDR3 is CASSFSRADAEAFF. CDR3 coding DNA: TGTGCCAGCAGTTTCTCCCGGGCAGACGCTGAAGCTTTCTTT. The chain couples TRBV27 to TRBJ1-1, with D hard to call. Germline V gene lookup returns CDR1 MNHEY and CDR2 SMNVEV (reference sequence). V lost 3 bases, J lost 6 bases, and 14 bases lay in between. This CDR3 has 14 amino acids.

The gene calls are TRBV6-6 and TRBJ2-7; the D gene is possibly TRBD1 (5 bases). The V gene lost 2 bases and the J gene lost 2 bases, with 10 bases spanning the gap. CDR3 size: 14 residues. Germline V CDR1 and CDR2: MNHNY, SVGAGI (reference sequence). In DNA form, the CDR3 reads TGTGCCAGCAGTTACGGTGGGGCCCCCTACGAGCAGTACTTC. Protein: CASSYGGAPYEQYF.

The rearrangement joins TRBV15 to TRBJ2-2; 7 bases match TRBD1. CDR3 length: 15 residues. The trim removed 2 bases at V and 3 bases at J, leaving 3 bases unmatched. The V gene's germline CDR1 is LNHNV and CDR2 YYDKDF (reference sequence). CDR3 sequence: CATSRLQGYTGELFF. CDR3 nucleotides: TGTGCCACCAGCAGATTACAGGGGTACACCGGGGAGCTGTTTTTT.

The gene calls are TRBV27 and TRBJ2-1, with D hard to call. Trimming pared 3 bases from V and 8 bases from J, leaving 20 bases between. This CDR3 is 16 amino acids long. Germline CDR1 reads MNHEY; CDR2 reads SMNVEV (reference sequence). CDR3: CASSFSLAPEIHEQFF. In DNA form, the CDR3 reads TGTGCCAGCAGTTTCTCCCTCGCCCCAGAAATCCATGAGCAGTTCTTC.

This clone was observed once. The V call is TRBV2, the J call TRBJ1-5; the D is unclear. The CDR3 runs 14 residues. Germline CDR1 is SNHLY and CDR2 is FYNNEI. Trimming took 7 bases from V and 3 from J, leaving 13 bases between them. CDR3 DNA: TGTGCCAGCACCGGGCGGGCTGACAATCAGCCCCAGCATTTT. It translates to CASTGRADNQPQHF.

The sample holds a few counts of this clone. The J gene is TRBJ1-4, the V gene TRBV13; D not resolved. Germline lookup yields CDR1 PRHDT and CDR2 FYEKMQ (reference sequence). This CDR3 comprises 15 residues. V shed 5 bases and J shed 3 bases, with 13 bases lying between them. The CDR3 reads CASSREGNANEKLFF. CDR3 bases: TGTGCCAGCAGCCGGGAAGGGAACGCTAATGAAAAACTGTTTTTT.

V and J are TRBV28 and TRBJ2-1, with TRBD2 matching over 9 bases. V was pared by 3 bases and J by 6 bases, with 3 bases of the junction left unmatched. This CDR3 has 14 amino acids. From germline, CDR1 is MDHEN and CDR2 SYDVKM. In DNA form, the CDR3 reads TGTGCCAGCAGTTTGGCGGGAGGGCTCAATGAGCAGTTCTTC. This translates into CASSLAGGLNEQFF. Full variable domain (remainder filled in from reference TRBV28 and TRBJ2-1): DVKVTQSSRYLVKRTGEKVFLECVQDMDHENMFWYRQDPGLGLRLIYFSYDVKMKEKGDIPEGYSVSREKKERFSLILESASTNQTSMYLCASSLAGGLNEQFFGPGTRLTVL.

The chain is built from TRBV27 and TRBJ1-2; D remains ambiguous. This CDR3 spans 14 amino acids. CDR1 is MNHEY, CDR2 SMNVEV, per germline (reference sequence). V lost 6 bases and J lost 4, with 15 bases in between. CDR3 residues: CASRGDGSFYGYTF. CDR3 DNA sequence: TGTGCCAGCAGGGGCGACGGGAGTTTCTATGGCTACACCTTC.

The J gene is TRBJ1-2, the V gene TRBV19; perhaps TRBD1 as D (5 bases). The CDR3 contains 14 residues. Deletions cut 2 bases from V and 2 bases from J, with 9 bases between. Germline V CDR1 and CDR2: LNHDA, SQIVND (reference sequence). The CDR3 reads CASSITTANYGYTF. DNA of the CDR3: TGTGCCAGTAGTATAACGACAGCAAACTATGGCTACACCTTC.

The genes are TRBV19 and TRBJ1-2, with D tentatively TRBD1 (6 bases). V lost 7 bases and J 6 bases, leaving 27 bases between the germline ends. The CDR3 is made up of 17 amino acids. Germline CDR1 reads LNHDA; CDR2 reads SQIVND (reference sequence). CDR3: CASIQSTGSVSADGYTF. CDR3 nucleotides: TGTGCCAGTATCCAATCGACAGGTTCAGTATCCGCTGATGGCTACACCTTC.

The J gene is TRBJ2-3, the V gene TRBV7-8, with 7 bases identical to TRBD2. The germline CDR1 and CDR2 sequences are SGHVS and FQNEAQ. There are 16 residues in the CDR3. Trimming at V came to 5 bases and at J to 0 bases, leaving 8 bases not matched to a gene. DNA for the CDR3: TGTGCCAGCAGCGAAACAAGGCGGGGGAGCACAGATACGCAGTATTTT. As protein: CASSETRRGSTDTQYF.

The rearrangement uses TRBV30 and TRBJ1-4; D perhaps matches TRBD1 (5 bases). Germline CDR1 GTSNPN, CDR2 SVGIG (reference sequence). This CDR3 is 14 amino acids long. V lost 2 bases and J 7 bases, leaving 14 bases between the germline ends. The CDR3 coding sequence is TGTGCCTGGAGTTCTGGGACCGCGATTGAAAAACTGTTTTTT. Its protein is CAWSSGTAIEKLFF. The whole variable domain, remainder taken from reference TRBV30 and TRBJ1-4, is SQTIHQWPATLVQPVGSPLSLECTVEGTSNPNLYWYRQAAGRGLQLLFYSVGIGQISSEVPQNLSASRPQDRQFILSSKKLLLSDSGFYLCAWSSGTAIEKLFFGSGTQLSVL.

The rearrangement uses TRBV2 and TRBJ1-1, with TRBD1 as a possible D gene (5 bases). The CDR3 loop spans 14 amino acids. Deletions cut 2 bases from V and 3 bases from J, with 10 bases between. The germline gives CDR1 SNHLY, CDR2 FYNNEI. For the CDR3, the DNA is TGTGCCAGCAGTGAATATGGGGGTGACACTGAAGCTTTCTTT. Protein: CASSEYGGDTEAFF.

V usage is TRBV19 and J usage is TRBJ2-1, with D perhaps TRBD2 (6 bases). The CDR3 is made up of 15 amino acids. The V end lost 1 base, the J end lost 10 bases, and 17 bases lay between the germline ends. CDR1 and CDR2 (germline): LNHDA, SQIVND (reference sequence). The CDR3 region is CASSIAGAPLGEQFF. CDR3 sequence (DNA): TGTGCCAGTAGTATAGCGGGAGCCCCCCTGGGAGAGCAGTTCTTC.